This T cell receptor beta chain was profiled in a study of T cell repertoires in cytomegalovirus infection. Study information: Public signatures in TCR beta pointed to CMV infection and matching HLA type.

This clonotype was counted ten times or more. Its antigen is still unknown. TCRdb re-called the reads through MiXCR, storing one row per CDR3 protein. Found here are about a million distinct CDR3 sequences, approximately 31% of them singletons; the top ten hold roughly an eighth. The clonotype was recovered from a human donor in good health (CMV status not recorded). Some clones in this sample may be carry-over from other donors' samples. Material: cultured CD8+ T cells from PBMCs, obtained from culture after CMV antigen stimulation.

CDR3: CASSLRTSGGSYNEQFF. The CDR3 DNA sequence: TGTGCCAGCAGCCTACGGACTAGCGGGGGTTCCTACAATGAGCAGTTCTTC. V usage is TRBV7-6 and J usage is TRBJ2-1; 13 bases are shared with TRBD2. Germline lookup yields CDR1 SGHVS and CDR2 FNYEAQ. The CDR3 is made up of 17 amino acids. The V segment lost 5 bases and the J segment 1 base; nucleotides outside the gene matches: 5.